The TCR beta chain under discussion was sequenced for a study of control samples from healthy donors and cancer patients. Only one count was recorded for this clone. Here immunoSEQ multiplex PCR was the method, and the copy in TCRdb shows in-frame clones only, minus some. The profile shows 70,000 to 90,000 clones, around 90% of them singletons. The germline V gene has CDR1 SGHTA and CDR2 FQGNSA. With 1 base clipped from V and 0 bases from J, the junction kept 8 bases outside the gene matches. The CDR3 sequence is 19 residues long. This sequence originates from a woman aged 55 to 70 with head and neck cancer. Sample: PBMCs. This chain connects TRBV7-2 to TRBJ2-1; TRBD2 aligns across 11 bases. CDR3 in DNA: TGTGCCAGCAGCTTAGTCGGGACTAGCGGACCCCCCTCCTACAATGAGCAGTTCTTC. This encodes CASSLVGTSGPPSYNEQFF.